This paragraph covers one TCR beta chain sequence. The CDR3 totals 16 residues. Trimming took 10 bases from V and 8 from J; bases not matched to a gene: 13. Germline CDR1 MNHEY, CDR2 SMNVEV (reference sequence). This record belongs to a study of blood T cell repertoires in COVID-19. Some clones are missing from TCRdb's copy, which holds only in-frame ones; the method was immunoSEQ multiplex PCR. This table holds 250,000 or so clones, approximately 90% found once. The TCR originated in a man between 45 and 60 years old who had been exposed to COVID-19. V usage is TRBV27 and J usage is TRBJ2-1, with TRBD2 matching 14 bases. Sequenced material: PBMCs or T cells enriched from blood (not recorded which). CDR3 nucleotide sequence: TGTGCCACCAGGGGACTAGCGGGGGCGATCAGGGATGAGCAGTTCTTC. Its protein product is CATRGLAGAIRDEQFF.